Following are 27 T cell receptor beta chains from one sample sequenced in a study of T-cell memory formation after mild COVID-19. TCRdb re-derived calls from the 5' RACE reads in MiXCR, one entry per CDR3 protein. This sample has roughly 370,000 distinct CDR3 sequences, with 15% to 20% found just once. Source material: PBMCs or a T cell subset sorted from them (not recorded which). The receptors stem from a man younger than 30 who had mild COVID-19 (a few samples of this study predate the infection). Cell type and time point are not known.

The chain recombines TRBV7-9 with TRBJ2-3; D possibly corresponds to TRBD2 (6 bases). V was cut by 6 bases and J by 0 bases, with 13 bases left in between. The germline V gene has CDR1 SEHNR and CDR2 FQNEAQ (reference sequence). CDR3 length equals 15 residues. The CDR3 loop is CASSGGLRSTDTQYF. The CDR3 nucleotides read TGTGCCAGCAGTGGGGGACTTCGAAGCACAGATACGCAGTATTTT.

This clonotype has a handful of counts. The rearrangement joins TRBV5-1 to TRBJ2-4; either TRBD1 or TRBD2 may fit D (5 bases each). V was cut by 1 base and J by 10 bases, with 15 bases left in between. CDR1 and CDR2 (germline): SGHRS, YFSETQ. The CDR3 is 14 residues long. This chain's CDR3 is CASSLSGARGIQYF. The CDR3 nucleotides are TGCGCCAGCAGCTTGTCCGGGGCCCGAGGGATTCAGTACTTC.

Notes on this clonotype: A read error may account for a junction end that differs from germline. The chain employs TRBV2 and TRBJ1-1; maybe TRBD1 (6 bases). CDR1 and CDR2 from the germline V gene are SNHLY and FYNNEI. This CDR3 is built from 14 residues. CDR3 loop: CASRGGSMNTEAFF. The DNA of the CDR3 is TGTGCGAGCAGGGGAGGGAGCATGAACACTGAAGCTTTCTTT.

This clonotype came up a few times. CDR3 sequence reads: CASSPGNNRGTEAFF. The CDR3 DNA follows: TGTGCCAGCAGTCCCGGGAATAACCGCGGCACTGAAGCTTTCTTT. V and J are TRBV12-3 or TRBV12-4 and TRBJ1-1; D not certain. This CDR3 region has 15 residues. Trimming stripped 5 bases from V and 4 bases from J, with 17 bases between.

This clonotype was recorded a few times. The J gene is TRBJ2-7, the V gene TRBV20-1, with D uncertain. This CDR3 has 11 residues. Germline loops: CDR1 DFQATT, CDR2 SNEGSKA (reference sequence). V lost 5 bases and J lost 7, with 12 bases in between. The DNA of the CDR3 is TGCAGTGCTTTTACATTTTGGGAGCAGTACTTC. Residues: CSAFTFWEQYF.

This rearrangement joins TRBV7-9 to TRBJ1-2, with D perhaps matching TRBD1 (6 bases). Germline CDR1 is SEHNR and CDR2 is FQNEAQ (reference sequence). V was shortened by 2 bases and J by 8 bases, with 12 bases between the two germline ends. This CDR3 comprises 13 residues. The CDR3 loop reads CASSLTGTRGYTF. For the CDR3, the DNA is TGTGCCAGCAGCTTAACAGGGACTCGGGGCTACACCTTC. Filled out from reference TRBV7-9 and TRBJ1-2, the complete variable domain reads DTGVSQNPRHKITKRGQNVTFRCDPISEHNRLYWYRQTLGQGPEFLTYFQNEAQLEKSRLLSDRFSAERPKGSFSTLEIQRTEQGDSAMYLCASSLTGTRGYTFGSGTRLTVV.

This clonotype has a count of ten or more. The chain combines TRBV7-9 with TRBJ1-1; D gene unclear. Germline V lookup: CDR1 SEHNR, CDR2 FQNEAQ (reference sequence). The V end was cut by 1 base, the J end by 7 bases, with 7 bases between. This CDR3 comprises 12 residues. CDR3: CASSLGRSEAFF. The CDR3 nucleotides are TGTGCCAGCAGCTTAGGTCGCAGTGAAGCTTTCTTT.

The table lists this clonotype with a few counts. The chain employs TRBV6-2 or TRBV6-3 and TRBJ1-5; D unresolved. The CDR3 length is 15 residues. Germline V gene sequence: CDR1 MNHEY, CDR2 SVGEGT. Deletions cut 6 bases from V and 0 bases from J, with 12 bases between. CDR3 sequence reads: CASRVDGSSNQPQHF. The DNA for the CDR3 is TGTGCCAGCAGGGTTGATGGGTCTAGCAATCAGCCCCAGCATTTT.

V is TRBV4-1 and J is TRBJ1-6; 7 positions match TRBD1. Trimming removed 4 bases from V and 6 bases from J; junction bases left unmatched: 6. The CDR3 runs to 15 residues. Germline V lookup: CDR1 MGHRA, CDR2 YSYEKL. CDR3 region: CASSLGTETNSPLHF. CDR3 DNA sequence: TGCGCCAGCAGCCTAGGGACAGAAACTAATTCACCCCTCCACTTT.

In its sample, this clonotype was seen a few times. The chain is built from TRBV6-1 and TRBJ1-5, with TRBD1 matching over 7 bases. J lost 1 base, V lost 6 bases, and 9 bases had no gene match. This CDR3 has 16 residues. The germline V gene encodes CDR1 MNHNS and CDR2 SASEGT. The CDR3 coding sequence is TGTGCCAGCAGCCGAGACAGGGCAAGGAGCAATCAGCCCCAGCATTTT. Encoded protein: CASSRDRARSNQPQHF.

The chain carries TRBV10-3 and TRBJ1-2; a possible D gene is TRBD1 (6 bases). Deletions cut 0 bases from V and 3 bases from J, with 11 bases between. Per the germline V gene, CDR1 is ENHRY and CDR2 is SYGVKD. This CDR3 is 15 amino acids long. Here the CDR3 reads CAISESGTTYYGYTF. The CDR3, as DNA: TGTGCCATCAGTGAGTCAGGGACAACTTACTATGGCTACACCTTC.

This rearrangement joins TRBV3-1 to TRBJ2-7, with D perhaps assigned TRBD1 or TRBD2 (5 bases each). Trimming removed 3 bases at V and 0 bases at J, with 15 bases between. Germline V lookup: CDR1 LGHDT, CDR2 YNNKEL (reference sequence). This CDR3 has 16 amino acids. The CDR3 nucleotides read TGTGCCAGCAGCCAGGCATGGGACCTCTTCTCCTACGAGCAGTACTTC. This sequence encodes CASSQAWDLFSYEQYF.

The V call is TRBV3-1, the J call TRBJ1-2; D is possibly TRBD1 (5 bases). Trimming pared 4 bases from V and 2 bases from J, leaving 11 bases between. The CDR3 totals 14 residues. Germline CDR1 is LGHDT and CDR2 is YNNKEL (reference sequence). The CDR3 DNA reads TGTGCCAGCAGCCCCCAGGACATGAACTATGGCTACACCTTC. Amino acid sequence: CASSPQDMNYGYTF.

The table lists this clonotype with a few counts. The chain has TRBV29-1 and TRBJ2-2, with 11 nucleotides matching TRBD2. Germline V gene lookup returns CDR1 SQVTM and CDR2 ANQGSEA. This CDR3 contains 16 residues. Germline trimming cut 1 base from V and 4 bases from J; bases unmatched to any gene: 5. In DNA, the CDR3 is TGCAGCGTTGAAGTTCGTCTAGCGGGGGGCACCGGGGAGCTGTTTTTT. This sequence encodes CSVEVRLAGGTGELFF.

The sample holds a few counts of this clonotype. This chain joins TRBV10-3 and TRBJ2-7; D may match TRBD1 or TRBD2 (5 bases each). The germline V gene encodes CDR1 ENHRY and CDR2 SYGVKD. The CDR3 has 12 residues. The germline V and J ends were trimmed by 6 bases and 6 bases, with 12 bases remaining between them. CDR3 DNA: TGTGCCATCAGGTCAGGGAGCGCCGAGCAGTACTTC. Translated, it gives CAIRSGSAEQYF.

This clonotype showed up many times. This sequence joins TRBV9 and TRBJ2-1; D gene uncertain. Germline CDR1 SGDLS, CDR2 YYNGEE. The V end was cut by 0 bases, the J end by 5 bases, with 9 bases between. This CDR3 spans 14 amino acids. DNA for the CDR3: TGTGCCAGCAGCGTAGCTGGATGGGACAATGAGCAGTTCTTC. Translating it yields CASSVAGWDNEQFF.

In nucleotides, the CDR3 is TGTGCCAGCAGTTACCTTGCGGGGGGGGGCTACGAGCAGTACTTC. As protein: CASSYLAGGGYEQYF. V usage is TRBV6-5 and J usage is TRBJ2-7, with 9 bases that match TRBD2. The CDR3 has 15 residues. Germline values: CDR1 MNHEY, CDR2 SVGAGI. V lost 2 bases, J lost 3 bases, and 5 bases stayed unmatched.

This chain connects TRBV27 to TRBJ2-7, with D tentatively TRBD2 (6 bases). The CDR3 sequence is 13 residues long. Looked up from germline, CDR1 is MNHEY and CDR2 is SMNVEV (reference sequence). V lost 8 bases, J lost 2 bases, and 13 bases lay in between. The CDR3 nucleotides read TGTGCCAGCGGGCGGGACGGAGCCTACGAGCAGTACTTC. Protein sequence: CASGRDGAYEQYF.

This clonotype appeared a few times. This chain links TRBV20-1 with TRBJ2-5; D call uncertain. The CDR3 runs to 13 residues. Trimming took 5 bases from V and 6 from J, leaving 16 bases between them. Germline V gene data show CDR1 as DFQATT and CDR2 as SNEGSKA (reference sequence). Here the CDR3 DNA reads TGCAGTGCTCGTTTTGACTCAGGAAAGACCCAGTACTTC. Residues: CSARFDSGKTQYF.

This chain links TRBV12-3 or TRBV12-4 with TRBJ2-2, with 9 bases lining up with TRBD1. This CDR3 comprises 17 residues. J was trimmed by 6 bases and V by 3 bases; bases with no gene match: 11. The CDR3 DNA reads as TGTGCCAGCAGTTTTCACAGGGGGCGCTTAAAGCCCGGGGAGCTGTTTTTT. This codes for CASSFHRGRLKPGELFF.

This clonotype was seen a few times. This chain links TRBV24-1 with TRBJ1-4; TRBD1 matches 10 bases. Germline values: CDR1 KGHDR, CDR2 SFDVKD. This CDR3 has 15 residues. J gave up 7 bases and V 9 bases, and 10 bases lay outside the gene matches. CDR3 sequence reads: CATLNGDRGCEKLFF. The DNA for the CDR3 is TGTGCCACCTTGAATGGGGACAGGGGCTGTGAAAAACTGTTTTTT.

This clonotype has a handful of counts. The rearrangement uses TRBV10-3 and TRBJ2-5; 14 bases agree with TRBD2. CDR3 length: 17 amino acids. Trimming took 3 bases from V and 4 from J; bases not matched to a gene: 7. Germline loops: CDR1 ENHRY, CDR2 SYGVKD. CDR3 in DNA: TGTGCCATCAGTGACCAGACTAGCGGGGGGGCGGGAGAGACCCAGTACTTC. It specifies CAISDQTSGGAGETQYF.

The genes are TRBV6-6 and TRBJ1-2; 10 nucleotides line up with TRBD1. The CDR3 loop spans 15 amino acids. V was pared by 5 bases and J by 2 bases, with 5 bases of the junction left unmatched. The germline gives CDR1 MNHNY, CDR2 SVGAGI (reference sequence). For the CDR3, the DNA is TGTGCCAGCAGTAAACCGGGACAGGGGAACTATGGCTACACCTTC. It is translated as CASSKPGQGNYGYTF.

This clonotype was seen more than once but under ten times. The chain joins TRBV4-1 to TRBJ1-2; 10 positions match TRBD1. This CDR3 is built from 17 residues. The trim removed 0 bases at V and 5 bases at J, leaving 9 bases unmatched. Germline V gene lookup returns CDR1 MGHRA and CDR2 YSYEKL. CDR3 DNA: TGCGCCAGCAGCCAAGAGGGGGATGGGGACAGGGGTTATGGCTACACCTTC. Translation gives CASSQEGDGDRGYGYTF.

The chain links TRBV7-2 to TRBJ2-1, with 8 bases identical to TRBD2. Germline CDR1 SGHTA, CDR2 FQGNSA. CDR3 length: 14 amino acids. Trimming at V came to 1 base and at J to 13 bases, leaving 9 bases not matched to a gene. CDR3 protein: CASSLGPGGATQFF. DNA of the CDR3: TGTGCCAGCAGCTTAGGGCCCGGGGGGGCTACCCAGTTCTTC.

This clonotype was counted a few times. J is TRBJ2-4 and V is TRBV4-1; TRBD2 matches 8 bases. CDR3 length equals 16 residues. V shed 1 base and J 5 bases; nucleotides not matched to a gene: 7. Germline CDR1 reads MGHRA; CDR2 reads YSYEKL. CDR3: CASSQGRGLAENIQYF. Here the CDR3 DNA reads TGCGCCAGCAGCCAAGGACGAGGACTAGCAGAAAACATTCAGTACTTC.

This clonotype was detected many times. Here the CDR3 DNA reads TGTGCCAGCAGCCCCTGGACTGCAGCTAACTATGGCTACACCTTC. Residues: CASSPWTAANYGYTF. The gene calls are TRBV12-3 or TRBV12-4 and TRBJ1-2; D uncertain. The CDR3 totals 15 residues. V lost 6 bases to trimming and J lost 0 bases, with 14 bases between them.